This T cell receptor (beta chain) was recorded in a study of T cell responses to AZD1222 COVID-19 vaccine. Study-level points and caveats: Mostly white British, mostly female donors; authors suggested clonal diversity may be underestimated. Across the whole spike, CD4 TCRs peaked at regions 160-218 and 743-854. Spike-specific TCR breadth rose after two AZD1222 doses, and depth rose as well. The number of AZD1222 recipients seropositive at baseline was only five to seven.

TCRdb's copy holds only in-frame clones and misses some; the assay was immunoSEQ multiplex PCR. The repertoire includes about 130,000 clones, around 86% of them detected once, and 20% to 25% sits in the top ten. V lost 2 bases and J 2 bases, leaving 7 bases between the germline ends. The CDR3 is 13 residues long. Germline V gives CDR1 SGHVS, CDR2 FNYEAQ. In its sample, this clone was seen once. The antigen is unknown. The clonotype originates from an adult in good health. Material: peripheral blood, obtained on day 0 of AZD1222 vaccination. The rearrangement links TRBV7-6 to TRBJ2-7; D is unclear. CDR3 residues: CASSLRQTYEQYF. The CDR3 nucleotides read TGTGCCAGCAGCTTACGGCAGACCTACGAGCAGTACTTC.